In this sample, the clone carrying this T cell receptor beta chain turned up a few times. Its target is unknown. Investigators excluded patients with uncontrolled infection, other autoimmune disease, pregnancy or lactation. Amplified regions were TCR beta CDR3 sequences from RNA transcripts. The study used the HTBI primer set for a first-round RT-PCR of the TCR CDR3. TCRdb re-called the multiplex PCR reads through MiXCR, storing one row per CDR3 protein. The table shows 600,000 or so distinct CDR3 sequences, with 14% occurring only once. These data come from a study of T cells in Graves' hyperthyroidism and ophthalmopathy. Whole-study results and caveats: Using 13 V-J features, a model discriminated ophthalmopathy from stable hyperthyroidism.

Germline V lookup: CDR1 SGHDT, CDR2 YYEEEE. There are 17 residues in the CDR3. The junction had 11 bases not matched to a gene; V was cut back by 2 bases and J by 1 base. The clonotype originates from a woman aged 18 to 35 with Graves' ophthalmopathy. The sequenced sample consisted of blood. The chain uses TRBV5-6 and TRBJ1-1; 7 bases are shared with TRBD1. CDR3 in amino acids: CASSFILQGRRNTEAFF. The CDR3 coding sequence is TGTGCCAGCAGCTTTATCTTACAGGGGCGAAGGAACACTGAAGCTTTCTTT.